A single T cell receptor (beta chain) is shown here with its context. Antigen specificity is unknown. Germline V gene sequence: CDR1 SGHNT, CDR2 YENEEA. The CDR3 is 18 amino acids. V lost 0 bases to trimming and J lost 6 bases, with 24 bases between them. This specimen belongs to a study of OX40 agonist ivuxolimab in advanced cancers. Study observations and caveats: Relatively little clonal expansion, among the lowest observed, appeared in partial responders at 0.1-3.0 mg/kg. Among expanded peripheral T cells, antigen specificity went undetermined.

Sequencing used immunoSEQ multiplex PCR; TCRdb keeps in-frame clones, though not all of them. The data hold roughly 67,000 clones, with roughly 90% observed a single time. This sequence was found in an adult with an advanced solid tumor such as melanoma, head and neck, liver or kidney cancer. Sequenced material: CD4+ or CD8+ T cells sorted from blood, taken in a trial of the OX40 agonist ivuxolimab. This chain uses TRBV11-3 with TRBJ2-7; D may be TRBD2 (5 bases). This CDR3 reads CASSLDLVLGRTRGEQYF. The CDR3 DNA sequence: TGTGCCAGCAGCTTAGATCTCGTTTTGGGCAGGACTCGTGGCGAGCAGTACTTC. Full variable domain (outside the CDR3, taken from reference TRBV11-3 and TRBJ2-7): EAGVVQSPRYKIIEKKQPVAFWCNPISGHNTLYWYLQNLGQGPELLIRYENEEAVDDSQLPKDRFSAERLKGVDSTLKIQPAELGDSAVYLCASSLDLVLGRTRGEQYFGPGTRLTVT.